A selection of T cell receptor beta chains follows, all from one sample in a study of T cell responses to AZD1222 COVID-19 vaccine. Sequenced by immunoSEQ multiplex PCR; TCRdb stores in-frame clones only, minus some. This sample has approximately 180,000 clones, with 85% to 95% found just once. Material: peripheral blood, obtained on day 0 of AZD1222 vaccination. Receptors originate from an adult in good health. CDR3s include the opening cysteine and the closing phenylalanine or tryptophan. A D gene is named only where the DNA matches it firmly. Only part of the rows carry a size: once, few, many, or a class if the clone is expanded.

J gene: TRBJ1-3
D gene: -
clone size: -
V gene: TRBV24-1
CDR3 protein: CATSAGRGIGNTIYF
CDR3 DNA: TGTGCCACCTCTGCGGGAAGGGGCATTGGAAACACCATATATTTT

J gene: TRBJ1-6
D gene: -
clone size: -
V gene: TRBV7-3
CDR3 protein: CASSPGAGGNSPLHF
CDR3 DNA: TGTGCCAGCAGCCCGGGAGCTGGCGGTAATTCACCCCTCCACTTT

J gene: TRBJ1-5
D gene: -
clone size: -
V gene: TRBV10-3
CDR3 protein: CAISDVGQPQHF
CDR3 DNA: TGTGCCATCAGTGATGTGGGTCAGCCCCAGCATTTT

J gene: TRBJ1-1
D gene: TRBD1
clone size: -
V gene: TRBV19
CDR3 protein: CASRPARTGGNTEAFF
CDR3 DNA: TGTGCCAGTAGACCCGCCCGGACAGGGGGCAACACTGAAGCTTTCTTT

J gene: TRBJ2-1
D gene: -
clone size: -
V gene: TRBV29-1
CDR3 protein: CSVEGGSYNEQFF
CDR3 DNA: TGCAGCGTTGAAGGCGGTTCCTACAATGAGCAGTTCTTC

J gene: TRBJ2-3
D gene: TRBD2
clone size: -
V gene: TRBV11-2
CDR3 protein: CASGGADTQYF
CDR3 DNA: TGTGCCTCCGGGGGGGCCGATACGCAGTATTTT

J gene: TRBJ2-4
D gene: -
clone size: -
V gene: TRBV4-1
CDR3 protein: CASSSRGASQYENIQYF
CDR3 DNA: TGCGCCAGCAGCTCAAGAGGGGCTAGCCAGTACGAAAACATTCAGTACTTC

J gene: TRBJ1-6
D gene: TRBD1
clone size: -
V gene: TRBV6-1
CDR3 protein: CASSEEGASSPLHF
CDR3 DNA: TGTGCCAGCAGTGAAGAGGGGGCGAGTTCACCCCTCCACTTT

J gene: TRBJ1-1
D gene: -
clone size: -
V gene: TRBV30
CDR3 protein: CAWTTGNTEAFF
CDR3 DNA: TGTGCCTGGACCACAGGGAACACTGAAGCTTTCTTT

J gene: TRBJ2-3
D gene: -
clone size: -
V gene: TRBV28
CDR3 protein: CASSLSGSYGGSTDTQYF
CDR3 DNA: TGTGCCAGCAGTTTATCGGGCTCGTACGGGGGAAGCACAGATACGCAGTATTTT

J gene: TRBJ2-2
D gene: -
clone size: -
V gene: TRBV7-8
CDR3 protein: CASSSGPTGELFF
CDR3 DNA: TGTGCCAGCAGCTCCGGACCCACCGGGGAGCTGTTTTTT

J gene: TRBJ2-2
D gene: TRBD2
clone size: -
V gene: TRBV18
CDR3 protein: CASSPREGSDTGELFF
CDR3 DNA: TGTGCCAGCTCACCACGGGAGGGATCGGACACCGGGGAGCTGTTTTTT

J gene: TRBJ2-5
D gene: -
clone size: -
V gene: TRBV7-2
CDR3 protein: CASSLGGRQGETQYF
CDR3 DNA: TGTGCCAGCAGCTTAGGAGGCAGGCAGGGAGAGACCCAGTACTTC

J gene: TRBJ1-1
D gene: -
clone size: -
V gene: TRBV4-3
CDR3 protein: CASSQDNLGGTEAFF
CDR3 DNA: TGCGCCAGCAGCCAAGATAATCTCGGGGGGACTGAAGCTTTCTTT

J gene: TRBJ1-1
D gene: -
clone size: few
V gene: TRBV5-4
CDR3 protein: CASSLDIGVNTEAFF
CDR3 DNA: TGTGCCAGCAGCTTGGACATAGGGGTCAACACTGAAGCTTTCTTT

J gene: TRBJ1-3
D gene: -
clone size: -
V gene: TRBV7-6
CDR3 protein: CASSLGPSSGNTIYF
CDR3 DNA: TGTGCCAGCAGCTTAGGGCCCAGCTCTGGAAACACCATATATTTT

J gene: TRBJ2-3
D gene: TRBD2
clone size: -
V gene: TRBV10-2
CDR3 protein: CASSDEQRGGTDTQYF
CDR3 DNA: TGCGCCAGCAGTGACGAGCAGCGGGGGGGGACAGATACGCAGTATTTT

J gene: TRBJ1-4
D gene: -
clone size: -
V gene: TRBV19
CDR3 protein: CASTKELNEKLFF
CDR3 DNA: TGTGCCAGTACGAAGGAGTTAAATGAAAAACTGTTTTTT

J gene: TRBJ1-5
D gene: -
clone size: -
V gene: TRBV7-2
CDR3 protein: CASSPPGRHHQPQHF
CDR3 DNA: TGTGCCAGCAGTCCACCTGGGAGGCACCATCAGCCCCAGCATTTT

J gene: TRBJ1-6
D gene: TRBD1
clone size: -
V gene: TRBV7-9
CDR3 protein: CASSLAAGTGSPLHF
CDR3 DNA: TGTGCCAGCAGCTTAGCTGCAGGGACAGGATCACCCCTCCACTTT

J gene: TRBJ2-1
D gene: TRBD2
clone size: -
V gene: TRBV19
CDR3 protein: CASSMGGGALMEQFF
CDR3 DNA: TGTGCCAGTAGTATGGGCGGGGGGGCCTTAATGGAGCAGTTCTTC

J gene: TRBJ2-2
D gene: -
clone size: -
V gene: TRBV6-2/TRBV6-3
CDR3 protein: CASSPGKWDTGELFF
CDR3 DNA: TGTGCCAGCAGTCCCGGGAAGTGGGACACCGGGGAGCTGTTTTTT

J gene: TRBJ2-1
D gene: -
clone size: -
V gene: TRBV9
CDR3 protein: CASSAGGSYNEQFF
CDR3 DNA: TGTGCCAGCAGTGCTGGGGGGTCCTACAATGAGCAGTTCTTC

J gene: TRBJ1-5
D gene: -
clone size: -
V gene: TRBV6-2/TRBV6-3
CDR3 protein: CASSYSLMTQHF
CDR3 DNA: TGTGCCAGCAGTTACTCGTTGATGACCCAGCATTTT

J gene: TRBJ2-7
D gene: TRBD2
clone size: -
V gene: TRBV19
CDR3 protein: CASSNLAGGYYEQYF
CDR3 DNA: TGTGCCAGTAGCAACCTAGCGGGAGGTTACTACGAGCAGTACTTC

J gene: TRBJ2-3
D gene: TRBD2
clone size: -
V gene: TRBV9
CDR3 protein: CASSARGLAGGQWSKDTQYF
CDR3 DNA: TGTGCCAGCAGCGCGAGGGGACTAGCGGGGGGCCAATGGTCAAAAGATACGCAGTATTTT

J gene: TRBJ2-6
D gene: -
clone size: -
V gene: TRBV6-2/TRBV6-3
CDR3 protein: CASSVYRVWESSGANVLTF
CDR3 DNA: TGTGCCAGCAGTGTATACAGGGTTTGGGAAAGCTCTGGGGCCAACGTCCTGACTTTC

J gene: TRBJ2-1
D gene: TRBD1
clone size: -
V gene: TRBV18
CDR3 protein: CASSPGQGLDEQFF
CDR3 DNA: TGTGCCAGCTCTCCGGGACAGGGTTTAGATGAGCAGTTCTTC

J gene: TRBJ1-1
D gene: -
clone size: -
V gene: TRBV6-5
CDR3 protein: CASRAGHLNTEAFF
CDR3 DNA: TGTGCCAGCAGGGCGGGCCACCTGAACACTGAAGCTTTCTTT

J gene: TRBJ1-1
D gene: -
clone size: -
V gene: TRBV7-2
CDR3 protein: CASSPRVGYPEAFF
CDR3 DNA: TGTGCCAGCAGCCCGCGTGTGGGATACCCCGAAGCTTTCTTT

J gene: TRBJ1-1
D gene: -
clone size: -
V gene: TRBV3-1/TRBV3-2
CDR3 protein: CASSPARMNTEAFF
CDR3 DNA: TGTGCCAGCAGCCCAGCACGGATGAACACTGAAGCTTTCTTT

J gene: TRBJ2-2
D gene: -
clone size: -
V gene: TRBV5-5
CDR3 protein: CASSLRGSGGELFF
CDR3 DNA: TGTGCCAGCAGCTTGCGGGGGTCGGGCGGGGAGCTGTTTTTT

J gene: TRBJ2-3
D gene: TRBD1
clone size: -
V gene: TRBV5-1
CDR3 protein: CASSLASGTGSFGTQYF
CDR3 DNA: TGCGCCAGCAGCTTGGCCTCCGGGACAGGGAGTTTCGGGACGCAGTATTTT

J gene: TRBJ2-7
D gene: TRBD1
clone size: -
V gene: TRBV10-3
CDR3 protein: CAIMLGQGREQYF
CDR3 DNA: TGTGCCATCATGCTGGGACAGGGACGCGAGCAGTACTTC

J gene: TRBJ1-5
D gene: -
clone size: -
V gene: TRBV7-9
CDR3 protein: CASSLEGTGQPQHF
CDR3 DNA: TGTGCCAGCAGCTTGGAGGGGACGGGTCAGCCCCAGCATTTT

J gene: TRBJ1-1
D gene: -
clone size: -
V gene: TRBV7-3
CDR3 protein: CASSLTGGSDTEAFF
CDR3 DNA: TGTGCCAGCAGCTTAACGGGGGGGTCGGACACTGAAGCTTTCTTT

J gene: TRBJ1-3
D gene: -
clone size: -
V gene: TRBV9
CDR3 protein: CASSVEQVSGNTIYF
CDR3 DNA: TGTGCCAGCAGCGTAGAACAGGTCTCTGGAAACACCATATATTTT

J gene: TRBJ2-1
D gene: -
clone size: -
V gene: TRBV2
CDR3 protein: CASSGITYNEQFF
CDR3 DNA: TGTGCCAGCAGTGGGATTACCTACAATGAGCAGTTCTTC

J gene: TRBJ1-2
D gene: -
clone size: -
V gene: TRBV29-1
CDR3 protein: CSVLARGLLGYTF
CDR3 DNA: TGCAGCGTATTAGCGCGAGGTTTACTTGGCTACACCTTC

J gene: TRBJ1-2
D gene: TRBD1
clone size: -
V gene: TRBV20-1
CDR3 protein: CSASSGTGLNYGYTF
CDR3 DNA: TGCAGTGCAAGTTCCGGGACAGGTCTTAACTATGGCTACACCTTC

J gene: TRBJ1-5
D gene: -
clone size: once
V gene: TRBV2
CDR3 protein: CASLPGSSNQPQHF
CDR3 DNA: TGTGCCAGCCTACCGGGTAGTAGCAATCAGCCCCAGCATTTT

J gene: TRBJ2-1
D gene: TRBD2
clone size: -
V gene: TRBV7-8
CDR3 protein: CASSPWGSGGNYNEQFF
CDR3 DNA: TGTGCCAGCAGCCCCTGGGGTAGCGGGGGGAACTACAATGAGCAGTTCTTC

J gene: TRBJ1-2
D gene: -
clone size: -
V gene: TRBV30
CDR3 protein: CAWSVVGYGNGYTF
CDR3 DNA: TGTGCCTGGAGTGTTGTTGGGTACGGGAATGGCTACACCTTC

J gene: TRBJ1-3
D gene: -
clone size: -
V gene: TRBV5-1
CDR3 protein: CASRRTPGNTIYF
CDR3 DNA: TGCGCCAGCAGACGGACACCTGGAAACACCATATATTTT

J gene: TRBJ2-5
D gene: TRBD2
clone size: -
V gene: TRBV24-1
CDR3 protein: CATSDRTSGGLQETQYF
CDR3 DNA: TGTGCCACCAGTGACCGGACTAGCGGGGGCTTACAAGAGACCCAGTACTTC

J gene: TRBJ1-2
D gene: -
clone size: -
V gene: TRBV6-5
CDR3 protein: CASSYPGQGPYGYTF
CDR3 DNA: TGTGCCAGCAGTTACCCGGGACAAGGACCCTATGGCTACACCTTC

J gene: TRBJ1-2
D gene: -
clone size: -
V gene: TRBV4-2
CDR3 protein: CASTAGELYGYTF
CDR3 DNA: TGTGCCAGCACCGCAGGGGAACTCTATGGCTACACCTTC

J gene: TRBJ1-1
D gene: TRBD1
clone size: once
V gene: TRBV7-9
CDR3 protein: CASSETGRAFF
CDR3 DNA: TGTGCCAGCAGCGAGACAGGGCGAGCTTTCTTT